The rows below give T cell receptor beta chains drawn from one sample of a study of Ad26.COV2.S vaccination and SARS-CoV-2 variants. Sequenced by immunoSEQ multiplex PCR; TCRdb stores in-frame clones only, minus some. The sample lists 300,000 to 400,000 clones, 86% occurring once. Specimen: peripheral blood, collected in a trial of Ad26.COV2.S vaccine versus placebo. Source of these receptors: a person between 18 and 60 years old who received the Ad26.COV2.S COVID-19 vaccine or a placebo. CDR3s leave out the opening cysteine and the closing phenylalanine or tryptophan. D genes are given only for firm matches.

J: TRBJ2-5
D: -
length: 12
V: TRBV6-5
CDR3: ASSYSAGAETQY

J: TRBJ1-5
D: -
length: 11
V: TRBV6-2/TRBV6-3
CDR3: ASSWTLNQPQH

J: TRBJ1-5
D: -
length: 13
V: TRBV5-5
CDR3: ASSLERQGGQPQH

J: TRBJ1-1
D: TRBD1
length: 13
V: TRBV5-1
CDR3: ASRSRQGINTEAF

J: TRBJ1-5
D: TRBD1
length: 12
V: TRBV7-9
CDR3: ASSPRQGDQPQH

J: TRBJ1-5
D: -
length: 13
V: TRBV6-1
CDR3: ASSEGAPGYQPQH

J: TRBJ1-1
D: TRBD1
length: 11
V: TRBV5-1
CDR3: ASSLRGLTEAF

J: TRBJ1-2
D: -
length: 12
V: TRBV5-6
CDR3: ASSLVQANYGYT

J: TRBJ1-3
D: -
length: 12
V: TRBV6-2/TRBV6-3
CDR3: ASSYRGAGNTIY

J: TRBJ1-4
D: -
length: 12
V: TRBV10-3
CDR3: ASRGGATNEKLF

J: TRBJ2-3
D: TRBD2
length: 13
V: TRBV2
CDR3: ASSETSGGVDTQY

J: TRBJ2-7
D: TRBD2
length: 13
V: TRBV7-2
CDR3: ASSVTSGGSHEQY